This T cell receptor (beta chain) derives from a study of regulatory dendritic cells for organ transplantation. Sorted subsets were CFSE-labeled and cultured approximately 5 days with allogeneic dendritic cells. CD4+ or CD8+ T cells were sorted as naive CD45RA+ or memory CD45RO+. This CDR3 is built from 15 residues. CDR1 and CDR2 (germline): KGHSH, LQKENI. The V segment lost 1 base and the J segment 6 bases; nucleotides outside the gene matches: 6. The assay was immunoSEQ multiplex PCR, and TCRdb's table has in-frame clones only and misses some. This sample yields some 11,000 clones, of which roughly 70% are seen a single time; about 2.6% belongs to the top ten. This clone was counted a few times. The antigen remains unidentified.

The chain combines TRBV18 with TRBJ1-1, with 9 bases identical to TRBD1. The sequencing input was memory CD4+ T cells from blood cultured with regulatory dendritic cells. Indicated subset: CD45RO+ memory T cells. This TCR derives from a human donor in good health. This chain's CDR3 is CASSPHGQGMAEAFF. The CDR3 nucleotides read TGTGCCAGCTCACCACACGGACAGGGGATGGCTGAAGCTTTCTTT.